This T cell receptor (beta chain) comes out of a study of regulatory dendritic cells for organ transplantation. Allogeneic regulatory or mature dendritic cells were co-cultured for more than 4 days with CFSE-labeled sorted T cells at 1:10. Germline CDR1 reads LNHDA; CDR2 reads SQIVND (reference sequence). V trimming: 5 bases; J trimming: 5 bases; junction bases outside the gene matches: 8. The CDR3 contains 15 residues. This clone was detected a few times. Its antigen is not known. The table came from immunoSEQ multiplex PCR; TCRdb's copy has only in-frame clones and leaves some out. Of 12,000 or so clones in the sample, less than 70% were seen once.

Material: naive CD8+ T cells from blood cultured with dendritic cells. Subset described: CD45RA+ naive T cells. This rearrangement joins TRBV19 to TRBJ2-3; 9 bases map to TRBD2. The sequence was collected from a human donor in good health. CDR3 bases: TGTGCCAGTAGTGAGACTAGCGGAAGGTTAGATACGCAGTATTTT. This sequence encodes CASSETSGRLDTQYF.